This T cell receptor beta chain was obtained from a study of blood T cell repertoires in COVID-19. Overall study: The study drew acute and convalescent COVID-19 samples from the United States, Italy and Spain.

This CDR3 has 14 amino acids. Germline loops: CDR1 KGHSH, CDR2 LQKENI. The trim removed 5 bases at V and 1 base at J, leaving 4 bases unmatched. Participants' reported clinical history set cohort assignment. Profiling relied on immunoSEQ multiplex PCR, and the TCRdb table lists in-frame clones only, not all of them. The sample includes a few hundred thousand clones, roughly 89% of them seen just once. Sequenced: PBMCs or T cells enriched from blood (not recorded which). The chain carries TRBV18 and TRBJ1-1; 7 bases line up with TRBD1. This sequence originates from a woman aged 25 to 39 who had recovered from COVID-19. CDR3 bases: TGTGCCAGCTCAGCAGGGACAGAGAACACTGAAGCTTTCTTT. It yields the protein CASSAGTENTEAFF.